This T cell receptor beta chain was sequenced for a study of CD8 T cells in ankylosing spondylitis. Germline-derived CDR1 and CDR2 are KGHDR and SFDVKD. The CDR3 totals 14 residues. Trimming removed 5 bases at V and 0 bases at J, with 7 bases between. Study-level points and caveats: The disease-linked clones had a CD8+ phenotype and low blood frequencies. About eight highly homologous variants made up a TCR beta motif that seemed to typify ankylosing spondylitis blood.

Scientists made TCR beta libraries using quantitative 5'-RACE with molecular barcodes. Each CDR3 protein gets one entry after TCRdb re-called the 5' RACE reads with MiXCR. The sample has around 150,000 distinct CDR3 sequences, around 18% seen once. In this sample, this clonotype turned up many times. What it binds is not known. The rearrangement uses TRBV24-1 and TRBJ2-1; no clear D. Material for sequencing was blood, either unsorted or a sorted T cell fraction (not recorded which). This clonotype was obtained from a male donor with ankylosing spondylitis or in good health (not recorded which). DNA of the CDR3: TGTGCCACCAGTGCGTCCCTCTCCTACAATGAGCAGTTCTTC. Protein sequence: CATSASLSYNEQFF.